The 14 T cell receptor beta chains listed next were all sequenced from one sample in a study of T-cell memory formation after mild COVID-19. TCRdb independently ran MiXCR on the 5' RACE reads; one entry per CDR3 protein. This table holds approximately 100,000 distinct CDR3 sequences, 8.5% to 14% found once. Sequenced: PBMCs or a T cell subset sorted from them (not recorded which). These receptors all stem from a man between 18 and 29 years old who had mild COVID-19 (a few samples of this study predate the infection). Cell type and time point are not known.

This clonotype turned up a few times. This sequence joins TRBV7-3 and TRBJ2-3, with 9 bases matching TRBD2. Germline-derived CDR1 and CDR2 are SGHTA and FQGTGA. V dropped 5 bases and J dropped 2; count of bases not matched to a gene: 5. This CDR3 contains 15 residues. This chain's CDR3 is CASSRAGGDTDTQYF. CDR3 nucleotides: TGTGCCAGCAGCCGAGCGGGGGGAGACACAGATACGCAGTATTTT.

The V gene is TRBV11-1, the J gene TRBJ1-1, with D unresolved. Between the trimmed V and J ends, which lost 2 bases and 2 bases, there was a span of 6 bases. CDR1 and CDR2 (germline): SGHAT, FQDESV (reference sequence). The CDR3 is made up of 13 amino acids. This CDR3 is CASSLILNTEAFF. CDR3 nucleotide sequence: TGTGCCAGCAGCTTAATACTAAACACTGAAGCTTTCTTT.

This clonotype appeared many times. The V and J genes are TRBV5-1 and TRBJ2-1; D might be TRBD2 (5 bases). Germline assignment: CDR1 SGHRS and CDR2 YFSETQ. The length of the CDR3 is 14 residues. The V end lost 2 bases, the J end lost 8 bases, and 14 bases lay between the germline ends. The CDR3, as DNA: TGCGCCAGCAGCTTCCTTACGGGGAGCGATGAGCAGTTCTTC. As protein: CASSFLTGSDEQFF.

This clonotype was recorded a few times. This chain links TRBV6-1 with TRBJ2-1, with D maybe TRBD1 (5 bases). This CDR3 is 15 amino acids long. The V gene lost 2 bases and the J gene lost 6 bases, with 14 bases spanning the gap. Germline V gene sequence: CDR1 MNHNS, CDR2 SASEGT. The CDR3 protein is CASSESTGSGNEQFF. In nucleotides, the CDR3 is TGTGCCAGCAGTGAAAGCACAGGATCGGGCAATGAGCAGTTCTTC.

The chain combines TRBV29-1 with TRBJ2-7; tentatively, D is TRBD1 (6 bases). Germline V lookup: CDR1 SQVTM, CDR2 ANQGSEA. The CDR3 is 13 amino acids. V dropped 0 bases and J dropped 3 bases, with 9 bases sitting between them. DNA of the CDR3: TGCAGCGTTGAAGATACAGGGCTCTACGAGCAGTACTTC. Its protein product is CSVEDTGLYEQYF.

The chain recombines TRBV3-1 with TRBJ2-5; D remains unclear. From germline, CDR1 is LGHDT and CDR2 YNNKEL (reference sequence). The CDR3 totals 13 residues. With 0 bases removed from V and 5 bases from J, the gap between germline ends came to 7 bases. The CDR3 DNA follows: TGTGCCAGCAGCCAAGAGAAGCACGAGACCCAGTACTTC. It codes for CASSQEKHETQYF.

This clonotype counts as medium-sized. This CDR3 reads CASSPGQVYEQYF. The DNA for the CDR3 is TGTGCCAGCAGCCCGGGGCAGGTCTACGAGCAGTACTTC. The V gene is TRBV7-9, the J gene TRBJ2-7, with D perhaps being TRBD1 or TRBD2 (5 bases each). Germline lookup yields CDR1 SEHNR and CDR2 FQNEAQ (reference sequence). Trimming left V 5 bases short and J 3 bases short, with 11 bases between. The CDR3 length is 13 residues.

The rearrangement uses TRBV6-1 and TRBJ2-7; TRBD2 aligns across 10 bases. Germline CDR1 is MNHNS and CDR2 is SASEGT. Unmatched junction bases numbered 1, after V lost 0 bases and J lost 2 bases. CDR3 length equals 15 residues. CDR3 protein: CASSEASGGAYEQYV. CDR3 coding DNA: TGTGCCAGCAGTGAAGCGAGCGGGGGGGCCTACGAGCAGTACGTC.

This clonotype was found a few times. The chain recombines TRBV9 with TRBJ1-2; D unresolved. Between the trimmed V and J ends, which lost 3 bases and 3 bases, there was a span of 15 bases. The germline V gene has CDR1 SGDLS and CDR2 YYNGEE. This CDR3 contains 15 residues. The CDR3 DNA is TGTGCCAGCAGCGCTCCGGGCCCAACGGACTATGGCTACACCTTC. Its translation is CASSAPGPTDYGYTF.

In nucleotides, the CDR3 is TGCGCCAGCAGCTTGGTTGGTGCCAGACAGGGAAACACCGGGGAGCTGTTTTTT. Translating it yields CASSLVGARQGNTGELFF. The chain couples TRBV5-1 to TRBJ2-2; 7 bases map to TRBD1. Trimming took 0 bases from V and 2 from J; bases not matched to a gene: 10. Germline CDR1 and CDR2: SGHRS and YFSETQ. This CDR3 region has 18 residues.

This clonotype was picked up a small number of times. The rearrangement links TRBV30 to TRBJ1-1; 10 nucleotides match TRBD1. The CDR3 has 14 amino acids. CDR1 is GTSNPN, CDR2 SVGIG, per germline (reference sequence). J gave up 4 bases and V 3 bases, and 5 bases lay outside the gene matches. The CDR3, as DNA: TGTGCCTGGAGGACAGGGGGCCTGGGCACTGAAGCTTTCTTT. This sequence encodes CAWRTGGLGTEAFF.

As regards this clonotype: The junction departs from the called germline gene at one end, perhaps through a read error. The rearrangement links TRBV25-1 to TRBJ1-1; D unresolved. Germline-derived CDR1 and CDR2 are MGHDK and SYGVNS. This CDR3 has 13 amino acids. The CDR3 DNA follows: TGTGCCAGCAGTATCGGGTCTTACACTGAGGCTTTCTTT. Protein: CASSIGSYTEAFF.

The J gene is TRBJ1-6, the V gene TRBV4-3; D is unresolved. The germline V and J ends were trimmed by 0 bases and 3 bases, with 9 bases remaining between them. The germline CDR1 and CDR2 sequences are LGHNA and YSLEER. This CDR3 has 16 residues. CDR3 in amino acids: CASSQEIRGYNSPLHF. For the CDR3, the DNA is TGCGCCAGCAGCCAAGAGATCCGCGGCTATAATTCACCCCTCCACTTT.

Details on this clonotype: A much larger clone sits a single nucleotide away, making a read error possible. The CDR3 coding sequence is TGTGCCAGCAGCTTGGGACAGGGGATCTACGAGCAGTACTTC. It encodes CASSLGQGIYEQYF. The chain has TRBV11-2 and TRBJ2-7; TRBD1 agrees at 10 bases. Germline V gene sequence: CDR1 SGHAT, CDR2 FQNNGV. V lost 3 bases to trimming and J lost 3 bases; unmatched junction nucleotides: 2. This CDR3 spans 14 amino acids. The variable domain in full, with the rest retrieved from reference TRBV11-2 and TRBJ2-7, is EAGVAQSPRYKIIEKRQSVAFWCNPISGHATLYWYQQILGQGPKLLIQFQNNGVVDDSQLPKDRFSAERLKGVDSTLKIQPAKLEDSAVYLCASSLGQGIYEQYFGPGTRLTVT.